The sequence of this T cell receptor beta chain was determined in a study of cytomegalovirus exposure and HLA in healthy donors. The PCR made use of 60 Vbeta and 13 Jbeta primers. The repertoire was sequenced with immunoSEQ multiplex PCR; TCRdb's copy has only in-frame clones and lacks some. The sample comprises around 200,000 clones, 85% of which are singletons, and less than 2.5% rests with the top ten. The CDR3 has 14 residues. V lost 2 bases, J lost 7 bases, and 4 bases stayed unmatched. CDR1 is SEHNR, CDR2 FQNEAQ, per germline (reference sequence). The TCR originated in a woman in her 50s in good health and CMV-seronegative. This chain links TRBV7-9 with TRBJ2-1; 8 bases map to TRBD2. Input material: PBMCs. CDR3 nucleotides: TGTGCCAGCAGCTTACGAACGGGAGGGAATGAGCAGTTCTTC. It yields the protein CASSLRTGGNEQFF.